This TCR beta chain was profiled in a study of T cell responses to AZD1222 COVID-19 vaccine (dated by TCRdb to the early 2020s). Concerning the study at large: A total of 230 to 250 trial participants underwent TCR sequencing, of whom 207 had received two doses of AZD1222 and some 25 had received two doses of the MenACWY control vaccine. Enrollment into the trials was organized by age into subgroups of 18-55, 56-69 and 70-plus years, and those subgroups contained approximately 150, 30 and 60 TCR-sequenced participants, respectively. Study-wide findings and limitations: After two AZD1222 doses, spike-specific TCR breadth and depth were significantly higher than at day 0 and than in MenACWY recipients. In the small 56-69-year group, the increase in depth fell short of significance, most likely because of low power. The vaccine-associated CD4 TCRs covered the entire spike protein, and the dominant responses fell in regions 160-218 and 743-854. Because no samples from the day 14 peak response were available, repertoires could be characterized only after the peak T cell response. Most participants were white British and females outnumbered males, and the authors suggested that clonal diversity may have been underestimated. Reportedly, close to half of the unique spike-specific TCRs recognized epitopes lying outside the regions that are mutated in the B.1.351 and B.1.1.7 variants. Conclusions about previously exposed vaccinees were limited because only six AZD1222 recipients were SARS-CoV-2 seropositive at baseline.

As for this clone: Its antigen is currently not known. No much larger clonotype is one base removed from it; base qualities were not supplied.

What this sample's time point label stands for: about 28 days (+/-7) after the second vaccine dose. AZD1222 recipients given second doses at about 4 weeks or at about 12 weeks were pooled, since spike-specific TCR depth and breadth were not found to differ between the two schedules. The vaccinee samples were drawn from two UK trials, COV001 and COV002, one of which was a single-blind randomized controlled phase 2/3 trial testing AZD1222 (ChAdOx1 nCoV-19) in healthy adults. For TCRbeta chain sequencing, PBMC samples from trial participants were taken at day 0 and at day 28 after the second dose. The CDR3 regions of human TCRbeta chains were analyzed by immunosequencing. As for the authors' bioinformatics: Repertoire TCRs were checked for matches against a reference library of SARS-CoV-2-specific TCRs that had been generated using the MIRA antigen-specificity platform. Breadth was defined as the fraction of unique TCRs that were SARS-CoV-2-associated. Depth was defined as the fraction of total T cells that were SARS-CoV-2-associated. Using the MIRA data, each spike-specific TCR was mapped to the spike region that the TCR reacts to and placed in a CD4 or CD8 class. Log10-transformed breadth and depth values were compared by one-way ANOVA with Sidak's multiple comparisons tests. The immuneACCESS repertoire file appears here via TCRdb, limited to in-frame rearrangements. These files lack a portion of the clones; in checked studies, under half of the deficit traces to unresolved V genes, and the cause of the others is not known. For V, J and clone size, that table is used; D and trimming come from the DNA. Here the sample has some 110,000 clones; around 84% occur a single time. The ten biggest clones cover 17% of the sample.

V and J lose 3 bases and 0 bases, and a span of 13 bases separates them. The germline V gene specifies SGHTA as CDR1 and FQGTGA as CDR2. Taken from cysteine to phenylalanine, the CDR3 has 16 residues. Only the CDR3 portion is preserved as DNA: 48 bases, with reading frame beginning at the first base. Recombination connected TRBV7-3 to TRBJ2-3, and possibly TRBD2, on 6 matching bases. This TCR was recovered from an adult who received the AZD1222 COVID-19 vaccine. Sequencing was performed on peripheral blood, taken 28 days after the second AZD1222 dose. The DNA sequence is TGTGCCAGCAGCTTGTCCTGGGCGGGGAGCACAGATACGCAGTATTTT. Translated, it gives CASSLSWAGSTDTQYF.